The T cell receptor (beta chain) described here comes from a study of cytomegalovirus exposure and HLA in healthy donors. The study's findings and limits: A missense DCLRE1C variant was associated with V- and J-gene trimming of TCR beta chains in a later analysis, and an independent cohort replicated the association. Apparent HLA restriction characterized most CMV-associated TCR beta chains in a later analysis.

This CDR3 comprises 15 residues. Germline V gene sequence: CDR1 SGHVS, CDR2 FNYEAQ. J lost 7 bases, V lost 3 bases, and 7 bases had no gene match. For this clone: Its antigen is unidentified.

Primers included in the PCR were 60 Vbeta and 13 Jbeta primers. TCRdb keeps only in-frame clones here, not all; method: immunoSEQ multiplex PCR. The data contain about 200,000 clones, 9.5% to 15% of them singletons. The TCR sequence derives from a man aged 45 to 65 in good health and CMV-seropositive. This chain links TRBV7-6 with TRBJ1-2; 11 bases fit TRBD1. The sequenced sample consisted of PBMCs. The CDR3 reads CASSLSGQGAGGYTF. The CDR3 DNA is TGTGCCAGCAGCTTGAGCGGACAGGGGGCCGGTGGCTACACCTTC.